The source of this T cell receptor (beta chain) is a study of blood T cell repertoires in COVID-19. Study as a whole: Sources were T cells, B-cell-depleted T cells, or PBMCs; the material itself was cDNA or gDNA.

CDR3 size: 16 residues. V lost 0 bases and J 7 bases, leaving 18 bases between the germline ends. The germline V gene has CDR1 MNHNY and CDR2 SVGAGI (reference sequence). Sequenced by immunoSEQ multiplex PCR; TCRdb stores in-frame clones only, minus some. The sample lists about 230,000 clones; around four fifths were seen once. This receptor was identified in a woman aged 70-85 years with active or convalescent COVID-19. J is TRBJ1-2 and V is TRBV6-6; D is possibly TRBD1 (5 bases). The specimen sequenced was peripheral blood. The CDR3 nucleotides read TGTGCCAGCAGTTACTCTGAACTACAGTCAAGGGGTGGCTACACCTTC. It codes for CASSYSELQSRGGYTF.